This T cell receptor (beta chain) is drawn from a study of cytomegalovirus exposure and HLA in healthy donors. Study in general: As an earlier analysis found, about 179 million T cells yielded approximately 110 million unique TCR beta sequences. Findings and limits, study-wide: Productive status was seen about 90% or about 30% of the time for most TCR beta V segments in an earlier analysis. The study put 150 to 200 TCR beta chains on its list as cytomegalovirus-associated.

To note about this clone: No antigen is known for it.

The PCR was carried out with 60 Vbeta primers and 13 Jbeta primers. TCRdb's copy holds only in-frame clones and misses some; the assay was immunoSEQ multiplex PCR. The repertoire holds 110,000 or so clones, around 82% seen once, with approximately 5% in the top ten. The CDR3 sequence is 13 residues long. The ends were cut back, 2 bases at V and 6 bases at J, with 11 bases in the middle. The germline gives CDR1 SGHRS, CDR2 YFSETQ. V and J are TRBV5-1 and TRBJ2-5; D may be TRBD1 (5 bases). The specimen sequenced was PBMCs. This clonotype originated in a woman aged 25 to 39 in good health and CMV-seropositive. CDR3 sequence reads: CASSLTGPQTQYF. The CDR3 nucleotides read TGCGCCAGCAGCTTAACAGGCCCGCAGACCCAGTACTTC.